This TCR beta chain was captured in a study of tumor and adjacent non-tumor tissue in lung cancer. Three rounds of nested PCR, following a modified ARM-PCR protocol, produced the TCRbeta library. TCRdb independently ran MiXCR on the multiplex PCR reads; one entry per CDR3 protein. Of over 100,000 distinct CDR3 sequences listed, approximately 82% are singletons. This CDR3 region has 17 residues. Turning to this clonotype: Germline and junction disagree at one end, which may indicate a read error.

The template was RNA from unsorted bulk tissue. The rearrangement joins TRBV12-3 or TRBV12-4 to TRBJ1-1, with 11 bases matching TRBD1. The receptor was derived from a woman aged 55-70 years with non-small cell lung cancer. The sample comprised lung tumor tissue. As DNA, the CDR3 is TGTACCAGCAGTTTTCCTGACTTGGACAGGGGGCGAACTGAAGCTTTATTT. It translates to CTSSFPDLDRGRTEALF.